These T cell receptor beta chains were read from a single sample in a study of OX40 agonist ivuxolimab in advanced cancers. Produced via immunoSEQ multiplex PCR; TCRdb's table is partial and in-frame only. This sample has 150,000 to 190,000 clones, with roughly 94% found just once. The sequences come from CD4+ or CD8+ T cells sorted from blood, collected in a trial of the OX40 agonist ivuxolimab. These receptor sequences come from an adult with an advanced solid tumor such as melanoma, head and neck, liver or kidney cancer. Each CDR3 is given with its conserved first and last residue. Not every row has a clone size; where given, it reads once, few, many or a size class.

13 | TRBV6-1 | NA | CATMGRGGQPQHF
13 | TRBV10-2 | NA | CAILGGTNYGYTF
13 | TRBV4-3 | NA | CASSQVDSDTQYF
15 | TRBV7-9 | NA | CASSRGQGDVNEQFF
14 | TRBV7-2 | NA | CASRGTGMNTEAFF
13 | TRBV7-2 | NA | CASSLGPQETQYF
14 | TRBV7-3 | once | CASSLVSGYETQYF
16 | TRBV4-1 | NA | CASSQEGGGFGNTIYF
12 | TRBV10-3 | NA | CAIGAGGETQYF
16 | TRBV23-1 | NA | CASSQSGTGRAGELFF
14 | TRBV19 | NA | CASGSRGIVDTQYF
13 | TRBV18 | once | CASSPSEDYGYTF
14 | TRBV5-6 | NA | CASIPASGAFGYTF
15 | TRBV28 | NA | CASSLLVGPNYGYTF
11 | TRBV27 | NA | CASARADTQYF
15 | TRBV5-1 | NA | CASGPTWGTNEKLFF
17 | TRBV25-1 | once | CASSEFSSGGHHEKLFF
13 | TRBV10-3 | once | CAITSTGGTEAFF
15 | TRBV5-1 | NA | CASSLGQGNRDEQFF
14 | TRBV10-3 | NA | CAISEWQWNTEAFF
16 | TRBV6-5 | once | CASSSGPSLAKNIQYF
15 | TRBV7-2 | NA | CATKSRREIPHEQFF
15 | TRBV19 | NA | CASSIRDWGSYEQYF
14 | TRBV6-5 | NA | CASRSGRLTDTQYF
15 | TRBV7-3 | NA | CASSPWGPNTGELFF
15 | TRBV7-6 | NA | CASSPGLAGVGEQFF
14 | TRBV10-3 | NA | CAIRVSGNGGEQYF
14 | TRBV29-1 | NA | CSVEGREGKNIQYF